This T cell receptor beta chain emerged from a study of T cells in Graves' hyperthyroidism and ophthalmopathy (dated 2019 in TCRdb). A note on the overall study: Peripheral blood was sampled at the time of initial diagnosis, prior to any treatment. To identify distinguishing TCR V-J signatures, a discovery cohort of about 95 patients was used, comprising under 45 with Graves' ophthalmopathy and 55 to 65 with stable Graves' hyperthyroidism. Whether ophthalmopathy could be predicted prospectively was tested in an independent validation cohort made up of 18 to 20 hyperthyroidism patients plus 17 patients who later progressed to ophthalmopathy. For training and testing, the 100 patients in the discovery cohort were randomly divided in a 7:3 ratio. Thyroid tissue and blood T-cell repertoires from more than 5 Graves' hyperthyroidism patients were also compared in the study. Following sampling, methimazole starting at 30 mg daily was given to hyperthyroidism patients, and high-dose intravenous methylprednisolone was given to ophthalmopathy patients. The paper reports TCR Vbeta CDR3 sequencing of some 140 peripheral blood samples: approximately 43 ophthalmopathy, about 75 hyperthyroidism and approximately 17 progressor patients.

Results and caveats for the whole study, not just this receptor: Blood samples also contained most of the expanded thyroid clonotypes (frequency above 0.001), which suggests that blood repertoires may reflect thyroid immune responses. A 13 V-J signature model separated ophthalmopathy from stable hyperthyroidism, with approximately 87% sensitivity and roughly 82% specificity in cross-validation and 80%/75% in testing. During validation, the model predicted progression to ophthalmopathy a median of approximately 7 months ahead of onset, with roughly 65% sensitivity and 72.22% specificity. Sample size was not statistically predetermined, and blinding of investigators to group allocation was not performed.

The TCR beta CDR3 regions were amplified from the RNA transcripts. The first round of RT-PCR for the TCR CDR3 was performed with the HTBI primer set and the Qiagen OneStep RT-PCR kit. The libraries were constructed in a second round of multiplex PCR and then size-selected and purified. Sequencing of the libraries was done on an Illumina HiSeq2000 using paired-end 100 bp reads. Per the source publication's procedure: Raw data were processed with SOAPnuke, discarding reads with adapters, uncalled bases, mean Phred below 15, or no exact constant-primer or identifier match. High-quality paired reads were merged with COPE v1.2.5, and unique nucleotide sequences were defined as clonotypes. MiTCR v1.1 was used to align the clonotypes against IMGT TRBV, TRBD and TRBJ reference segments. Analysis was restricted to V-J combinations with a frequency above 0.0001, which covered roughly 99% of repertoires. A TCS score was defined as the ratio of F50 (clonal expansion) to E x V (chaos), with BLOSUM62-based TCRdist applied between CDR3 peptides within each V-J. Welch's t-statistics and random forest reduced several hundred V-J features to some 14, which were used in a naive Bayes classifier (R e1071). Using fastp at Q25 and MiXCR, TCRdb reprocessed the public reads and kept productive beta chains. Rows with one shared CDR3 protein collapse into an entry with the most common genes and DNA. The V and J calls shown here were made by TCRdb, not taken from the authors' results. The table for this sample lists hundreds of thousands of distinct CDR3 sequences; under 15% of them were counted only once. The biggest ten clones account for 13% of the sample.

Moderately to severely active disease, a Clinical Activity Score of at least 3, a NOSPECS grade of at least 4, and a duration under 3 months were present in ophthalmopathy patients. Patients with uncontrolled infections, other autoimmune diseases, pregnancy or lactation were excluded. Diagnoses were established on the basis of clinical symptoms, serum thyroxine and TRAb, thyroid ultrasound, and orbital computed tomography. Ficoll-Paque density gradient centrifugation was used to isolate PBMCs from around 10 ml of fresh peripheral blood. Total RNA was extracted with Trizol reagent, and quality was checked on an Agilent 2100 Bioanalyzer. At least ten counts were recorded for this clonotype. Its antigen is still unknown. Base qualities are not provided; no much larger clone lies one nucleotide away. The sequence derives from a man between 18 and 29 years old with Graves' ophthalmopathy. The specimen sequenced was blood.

The CDR3 has the sequence CASRFPGHSIGGLGANVLTF. In nucleotides, the sequence is TGTGCCAGCAGGTTTCCGGGACATTCCATAGGAGGACTTGGGGCCAACGTCCTGACTTTC. The sequence links TRBV12-3 or TRBV12-4 to TRBJ2-6; TRBD1 is possibly the D segment (6 matching bases). V and J lose 6 bases and 3 bases, and a span of 27 bases separates them. Spanning cysteine to phenylalanine, the CDR3 consists of 20 amino acids. The kept DNA is CDR3 alone, 60 bases in frame from the first base.